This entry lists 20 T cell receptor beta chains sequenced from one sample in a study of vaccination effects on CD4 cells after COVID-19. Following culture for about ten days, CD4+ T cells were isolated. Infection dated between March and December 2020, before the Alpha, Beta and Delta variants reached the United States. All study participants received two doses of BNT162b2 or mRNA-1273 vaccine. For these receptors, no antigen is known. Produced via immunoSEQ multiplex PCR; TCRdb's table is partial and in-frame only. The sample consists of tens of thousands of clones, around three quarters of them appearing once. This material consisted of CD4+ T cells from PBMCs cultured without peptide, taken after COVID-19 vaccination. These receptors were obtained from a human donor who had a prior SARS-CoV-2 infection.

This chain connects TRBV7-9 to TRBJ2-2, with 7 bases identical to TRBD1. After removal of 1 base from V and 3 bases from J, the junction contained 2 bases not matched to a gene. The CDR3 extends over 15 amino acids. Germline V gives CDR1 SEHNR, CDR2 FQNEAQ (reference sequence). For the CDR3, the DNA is TGTGCCAGCAGCTTAGGACAGGGTGACACCGGGGAGCTGTTTTTT. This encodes CASSLGQGDTGELFF.

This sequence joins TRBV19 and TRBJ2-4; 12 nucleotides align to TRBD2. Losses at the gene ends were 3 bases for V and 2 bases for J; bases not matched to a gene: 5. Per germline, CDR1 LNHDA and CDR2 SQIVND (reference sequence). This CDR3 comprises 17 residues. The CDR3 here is CASSIQGTSGPKNIQYF. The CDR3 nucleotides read TGTGCCAGTAGTATTCAGGGGACTAGCGGGCCCAAAAACATTCAGTACTTC.

In DNA, the CDR3 is TGCAGTGCTAGTACCGGGACAGGGGAGGACAATGAGCAGTTCTTC. This gives the protein CSASTGTGEDNEQFF. The J gene is TRBJ2-1, the V gene TRBV20-1; 10 bases agree with TRBD1. The ends lost 3 bases at V and 5 bases at J; junction bases unmatched: 7. The CDR3 length is 15 residues. Germline V gene data show CDR1 as DFQATT and CDR2 as SNEGSKA (reference sequence).

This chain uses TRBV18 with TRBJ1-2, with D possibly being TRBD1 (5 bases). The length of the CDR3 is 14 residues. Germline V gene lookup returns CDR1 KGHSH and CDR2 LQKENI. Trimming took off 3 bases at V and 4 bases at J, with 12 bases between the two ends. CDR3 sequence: CASSPTRDVYGYTF. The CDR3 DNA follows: TGTGCCAGCTCACCCACCAGGGACGTCTATGGCTACACCTTC.

DNA for the CDR3: TGTGCCAGCAGCAAACAGGGTCTGAACACTGAAGCTTTCTTT. This gives the protein CASSKQGLNTEAFF. The chain carries TRBV5-4 and TRBJ1-1, with D possibly matching TRBD1 (6 bases). With 4 bases removed from V and 0 bases from J, the gap between germline ends came to 10 bases. CDR1 is SGHNT, CDR2 YYREEE, per germline (reference sequence). The CDR3 is made up of 14 amino acids.

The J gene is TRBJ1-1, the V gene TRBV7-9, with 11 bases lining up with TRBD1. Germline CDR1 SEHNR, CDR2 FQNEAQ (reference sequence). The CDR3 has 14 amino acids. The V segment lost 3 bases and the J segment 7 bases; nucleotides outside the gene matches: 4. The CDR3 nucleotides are TGTGCCAGCAGCTTCGGGGGACAGGGGGTTGAAGCTTTCTTT. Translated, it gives CASSFGGQGVEAFF.

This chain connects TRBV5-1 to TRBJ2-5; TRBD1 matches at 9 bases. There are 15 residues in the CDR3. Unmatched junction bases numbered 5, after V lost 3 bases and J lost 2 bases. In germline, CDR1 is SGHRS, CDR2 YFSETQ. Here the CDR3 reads CASSSYRGPQETQYF. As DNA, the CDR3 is TGCGCCAGCAGCTCCTACAGGGGGCCTCAAGAGACCCAGTACTTC. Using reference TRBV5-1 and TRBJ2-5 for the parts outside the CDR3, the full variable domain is KAGVTQTPRYLIKTRGQQVTLSCSPISGHRSVSWYQQTPGQGLQFLFEYFSETQRNKGNFPGRFSGRQFSNSRSEMNVSTLELGDSALYLCASSSYRGPQETQYFGPGTRLLVL.

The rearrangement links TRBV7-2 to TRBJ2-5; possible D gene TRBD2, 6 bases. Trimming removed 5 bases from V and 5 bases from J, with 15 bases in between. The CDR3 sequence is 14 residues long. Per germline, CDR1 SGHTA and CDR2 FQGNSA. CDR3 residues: CASSGGSGGETQYF. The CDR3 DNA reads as TGTGCCAGCAGCGGGGGGTCGGGCGGGGAGACCCAGTACTTC. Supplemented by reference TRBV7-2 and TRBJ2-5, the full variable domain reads GAGVSQSPSNKVTEKGKDVELRCDPISGHTALYWYRQSLGQGLEFLIYFQGNSAPDKSGLPSDRFSAERTGGSVSTLTIQRTQQEDSAVYLCASSGGSGGETQYFGPGTRLLVL.

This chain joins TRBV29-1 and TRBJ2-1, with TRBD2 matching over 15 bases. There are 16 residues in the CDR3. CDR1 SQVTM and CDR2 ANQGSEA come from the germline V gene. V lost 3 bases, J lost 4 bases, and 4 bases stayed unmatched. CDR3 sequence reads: CSVEWTSGRGYNEQFF. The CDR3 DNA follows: TGCAGCGTTGAGTGGACTAGCGGGAGGGGATACAATGAGCAGTTCTTC.

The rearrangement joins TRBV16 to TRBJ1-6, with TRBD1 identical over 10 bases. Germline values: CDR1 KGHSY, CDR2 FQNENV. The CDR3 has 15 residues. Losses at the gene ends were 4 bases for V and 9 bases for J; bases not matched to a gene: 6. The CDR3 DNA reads TGTGCCAGCAGCCTAGACAGGGGGCTTACTTCACCCCTCCACTTT. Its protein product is CASSLDRGLTSPLHF.

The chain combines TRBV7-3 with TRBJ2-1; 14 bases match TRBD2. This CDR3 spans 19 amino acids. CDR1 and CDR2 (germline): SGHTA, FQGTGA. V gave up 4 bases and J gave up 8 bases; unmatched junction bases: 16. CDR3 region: CASSSKATSGGGIGDEQFF. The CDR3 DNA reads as TGTGCCAGCAGCTCCAAGGCGACTAGCGGGGGGGGGATTGGGGATGAGCAGTTCTTC.

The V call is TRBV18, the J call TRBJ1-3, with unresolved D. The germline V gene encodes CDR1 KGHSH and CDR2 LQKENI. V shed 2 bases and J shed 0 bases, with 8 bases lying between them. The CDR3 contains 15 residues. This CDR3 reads CASSPRRSSGNTIYF. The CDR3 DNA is TGTGCCAGCTCACCAAGACGTAGCTCTGGAAACACCATATATTTT.

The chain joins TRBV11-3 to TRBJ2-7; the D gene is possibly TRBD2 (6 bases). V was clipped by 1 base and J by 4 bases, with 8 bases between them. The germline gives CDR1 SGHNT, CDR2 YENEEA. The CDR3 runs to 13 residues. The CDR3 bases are TGTGCCAGCAGCTTAGGGGCGGGATACGAGCAGTACTTC. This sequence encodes CASSLGAGYEQYF.

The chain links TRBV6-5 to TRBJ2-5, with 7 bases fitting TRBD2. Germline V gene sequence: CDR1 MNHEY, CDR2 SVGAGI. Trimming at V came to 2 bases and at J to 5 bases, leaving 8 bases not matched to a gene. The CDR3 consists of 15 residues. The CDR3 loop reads CASSYMGGEEETQYF. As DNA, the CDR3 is TGTGCCAGCAGTTACATGGGAGGGGAGGAGGAGACCCAGTACTTC.

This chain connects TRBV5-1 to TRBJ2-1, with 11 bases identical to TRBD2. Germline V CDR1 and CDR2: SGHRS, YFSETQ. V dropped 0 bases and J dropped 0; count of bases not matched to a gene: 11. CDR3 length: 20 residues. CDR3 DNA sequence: TGCGCCAGCAGCTTGGTCCCGGGACTAGCGGTGCCTAGCTCCTACAATGAGCAGTTCTTC. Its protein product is CASSLVPGLAVPSSYNEQFF. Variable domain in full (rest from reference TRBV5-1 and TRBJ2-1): KAGVTQTPRYLIKTRGQQVTLSCSPISGHRSVSWYQQTPGQGLQFLFEYFSETQRNKGNFPGRFSGRQFSNSRSEMNVSTLELGDSALYLCASSLVPGLAVPSSYNEQFFGPGTRLTVL.

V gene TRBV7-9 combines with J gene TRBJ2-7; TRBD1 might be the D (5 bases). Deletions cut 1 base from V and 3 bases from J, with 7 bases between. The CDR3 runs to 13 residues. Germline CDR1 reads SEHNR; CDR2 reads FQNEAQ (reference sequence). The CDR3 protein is CASSLGGHYEQYF. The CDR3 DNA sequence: TGTGCCAGCAGCTTAGGGGGCCACTACGAGCAGTACTTC.

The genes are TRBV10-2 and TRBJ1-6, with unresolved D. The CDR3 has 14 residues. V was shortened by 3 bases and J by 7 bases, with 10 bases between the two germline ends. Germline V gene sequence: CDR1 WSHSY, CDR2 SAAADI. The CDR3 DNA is TGCGCCAGCAGTGAATGGACGGTGAATTCACCCCTCCACTTT. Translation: CASSEWTVNSPLHF.

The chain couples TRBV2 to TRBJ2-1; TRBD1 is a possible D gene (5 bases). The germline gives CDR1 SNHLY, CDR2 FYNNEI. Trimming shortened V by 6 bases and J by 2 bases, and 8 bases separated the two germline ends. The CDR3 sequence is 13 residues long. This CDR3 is CASRAGTYNEQFF. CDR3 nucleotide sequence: TGTGCCAGCAGGGCAGGGACCTACAATGAGCAGTTCTTC.

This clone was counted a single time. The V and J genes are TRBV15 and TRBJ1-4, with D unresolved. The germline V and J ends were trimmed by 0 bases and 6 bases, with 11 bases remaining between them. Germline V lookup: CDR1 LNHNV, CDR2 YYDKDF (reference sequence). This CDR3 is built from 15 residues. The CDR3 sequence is CATSRDTAWDEKLFF. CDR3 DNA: TGTGCCACCAGCAGAGATACCGCTTGGGATGAAAAACTGTTTTTT.

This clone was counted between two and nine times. In DNA form, the CDR3 reads TGTGCCAGCAGTTACTCGTTCGGGGTCCAAGAGACCCAGTACTTC. It yields the protein CASSYSFGVQETQYF. The rearrangement uses TRBV6-5 and TRBJ2-5, with a possible D match to TRBD2 (5 bases). V was pared by 0 bases and J by 1 base, with 9 bases between. Germline CDR1 MNHEY, CDR2 SVGAGI. This CDR3 comprises 15 residues.